This entry is about one T cell receptor (beta chain). The antigen is unknown. This sample is drawn from a study of shared clonotypes between healthy human individuals. Clones were read by immunoSEQ multiplex PCR, and TCRdb kept only the in-frame ones, dropping some. Of roughly 1 million clones listed, 65% to 80% are singletons. CDR1 is MNHNS, CDR2 SASEGT, per germline. Trimming pared 5 bases from V and 12 bases from J, leaving 4 bases between. CDR3 length: 8 residues. The study, taken as a whole, reports: Relative to memory subsets, naive subsets generally showed larger estimated richness.

The sequence came from a man in his late teens or twenties in good health. The chain joins TRBV6-1 to TRBJ1-1, with D hard to call. Source material: memory CD4+ T cells sorted from blood. Documented subset: CD45RA-negative fraction. The CDR3 loop is CASSLTFF. DNA of the CDR3: TGTGCCAGCAGTCTGACTTTCTTT.